Listed below are T cell receptor beta chains from one sample, sequenced in a study of blood T cell repertoires in COVID-19. Assay used: immunoSEQ multiplex PCR; TCRdb lists only in-frame clones, some missing. The table lists roughly 180,000 clones, over 70% of them singletons. Sequencing was done on a sample of peripheral blood. The receptors shown here come from a man between 60 and 75 years old with active or convalescent COVID-19. Each CDR3 is given with its conserved first and last residue. The D gene is left open where the match is weak. Only part of the rows carry a size: once, few, many, or a class if the clone is expanded.

v_gene,j_gene,d_gene,abundance,CDR3nt,CDR3aa
TRBV10-3,TRBJ2-7,TRBD1,.,TGTGCCATCAGTGAGGCTCCGGGACAGGGAACCGAGCAGTACTTC,CAISEAPGQGTEQYF
TRBV4-2,TRBJ2-2,TRBD2,.,TGTGCCAGCAGCCAAACCATAGCGGGAGGGCCGGGGACCGGGGAGCTGTTTTTT,CASSQTIAGGPGTGELFF
TRBV6-2/TRBV6-3,TRBJ1-2,.,.,TGTGCCAGCAGTTACGGGGCATTAGGCTATGGCTACACCTTC,CASSYGALGYGYTF
TRBV19,TRBJ2-1,.,once,TGTGCCAGTAGTTTGTGGACAGGAGGGGACAATGAGCAGTTCTTC,CASSLWTGGDNEQFF
TRBV19,TRBJ2-7,.,.,TGTGCCAGTAGTATCCCTAACGGACAATACGAGCAGTACTTC,CASSIPNGQYEQYF
TRBV7-2,TRBJ1-2,TRBD1,.,TGTGCCAGCAGCGTCCGGGACAGGGGTGTTGGGGGTGGCTACACCTTC,CASSVRDRGVGGGYTF
TRBV27,TRBJ2-3,TRBD2,.,TGTGCCAGCTCGTGGACTAGCGGGATTGGGTTTAGCACAGATACGCAGTATTTT,CASSWTSGIGFSTDTQYF
TRBV6-5,TRBJ1-1,TRBD1,.,TGTGCCAGCAGGGGACAGAGAAACACTGAAGCTTTCTTT,CASRGQRNTEAFF
TRBV28,TRBJ1-1,.,.,TGTGCCAGCAGTTTATCCCTGCGGACTGAAGCTTTCTTT,CASSLSLRTEAFF
TRBV7-9,TRBJ2-3,.,.,TGTGCCAGCCGTCGCGCGTCTAGCACAGATACGCAGTATTTT,CASRRASSTDTQYF
TRBV9,TRBJ2-5,TRBD1,.,TGTGCCAGCAGCGCCGGGACAGGCCAAGAGACCCAGTACTTC,CASSAGTGQETQYF
TRBV7-3,TRBJ2-3,TRBD2,.,TGTGCCAGCAGTCTAACGCCGGGAGGGTTGGATACGCAGTATTTT,CASSLTPGGLDTQYF
TRBV27,TRBJ1-5,TRBD1,.,TGTGCCAGCAGATCCGGAAAGGGGGCGGGCAATCAGCCCCAGCATTTT,CASRSGKGAGNQPQHF
TRBV2,TRBJ2-5,TRBD2,few,TGTGCCAGCAGGGCTAGCGGGTCCGAGACCCAGTACTTC,CASRASGSETQYF
TRBV6-1,TRBJ1-5,.,.,TGTGCCAGCAGTTATATGCGGCAGCCCCAGCATTTT,CASSYMRQPQHF
TRBV6-1,TRBJ2-3,TRBD2,many,TGTGCCAGCAGTGAACCAGTAGCGGGATCCCGAGAAACAGATACGCAGTATTTT,CASSEPVAGSRETDTQYF
TRBV5-1,TRBJ2-1,TRBD2,.,TGCGCCAGCACCCCGAGCGGGGGCCTCTACAATGAGCAGTTCTTC,CASTPSGGLYNEQFF
TRBV5-6,TRBJ2-1,.,once,TGTGCCAGCAGCTTGACCTGGCCGTCTGAGCAGTTCTTC,CASSLTWPSEQFF
TRBV11-2,TRBJ2-7,.,.,TGTGCCAGCAGCTTAGATACCTTAGAGCGCGAGCAGTACTTC,CASSLDTLEREQYF
TRBV6-7,TRBJ1-5,TRBD1,.,TGTGCCAGCAGTCGTGGACAGGGCAATCAGCCCCAGCATTTT,CASSRGQGNQPQHF
TRBV9,TRBJ1-2,.,.,TGTGCCAGCAGCGTAGGAGTTTGGGGGGACGGCTATGGCTACACCTTC,CASSVGVWGDGYGYTF
TRBV3-1/TRBV3-2,TRBJ1-2,.,few,TGTGCCAGCAGGCCCCGTGGGTCTGGGAGTCACGGCTACACCTTC,CASRPRGSGSHGYTF
TRBV7-8,TRBJ2-2,TRBD1,.,TGTGCCAGCAGTAAGACAGGGGGAAACACCGGGGAGCTGTTTTTT,CASSKTGGNTGELFF
TRBV7-2,TRBJ1-5,.,.,TGTGCCAGCAGCTTAGGAACCGACAGGCCACACCAGCATTTT,CASSLGTDRPHQHF
TRBV6-5,TRBJ2-5,.,few,TGTGCCAGCAGTTATCAGGGGAAGGTAGAGACCCAGTACTTC,CASSYQGKVETQYF
TRBV28,TRBJ2-1,.,.,TGTGCCAGCAGTTTATATGCAGGTGAGCAGTTCTTC,CASSLYAGEQFF
TRBV15,TRBJ1-2,.,once,TGTGCCACCAGCAGAGATCTGGGGCGGTATGGCTACACCTTC,CATSRDLGRYGYTF
TRBV12-3/TRBV12-4,TRBJ2-5,.,.,TGTGCCAGCAGTCCCACAGGACAAGAGACCCAGTACTTC,CASSPTGQETQYF
TRBV18,TRBJ2-5,.,.,TGTGCCAGCTCACCCTTCGGAGAGACCCAGTACTTC,CASSPFGETQYF
TRBV5-1,TRBJ1-6,.,.,TGCGCCAGCAGTCCCCTGGGGGGTAATTCACCCCTCCACTTT,CASSPLGGNSPLHF
TRBV27,TRBJ1-1,TRBD1,.,TGTGCCAGCAGTTCGAGCCCAGGGGGCTGGAACACTGAAGCTTTCTTT,CASSSSPGGWNTEAFF
TRBV7-2,TRBJ1-5,.,.,TGTGCCAGCAGCTCCCCCCCGGGGGATTATAGCAATCAGCCCCAGCATTTT,CASSSPPGDYSNQPQHF